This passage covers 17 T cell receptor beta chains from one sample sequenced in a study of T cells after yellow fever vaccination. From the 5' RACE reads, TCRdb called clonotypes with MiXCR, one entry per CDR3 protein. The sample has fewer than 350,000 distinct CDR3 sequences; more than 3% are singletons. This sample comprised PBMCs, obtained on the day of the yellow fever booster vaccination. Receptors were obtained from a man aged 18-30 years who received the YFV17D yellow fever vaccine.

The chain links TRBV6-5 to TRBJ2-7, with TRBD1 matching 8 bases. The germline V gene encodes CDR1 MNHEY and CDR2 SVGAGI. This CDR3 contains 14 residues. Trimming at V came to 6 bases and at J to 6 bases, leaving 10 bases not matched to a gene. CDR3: CASSLRQGNGEQYF. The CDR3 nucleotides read TGTGCCAGCAGCCTACGACAGGGGAATGGCGAGCAGTACTTC.

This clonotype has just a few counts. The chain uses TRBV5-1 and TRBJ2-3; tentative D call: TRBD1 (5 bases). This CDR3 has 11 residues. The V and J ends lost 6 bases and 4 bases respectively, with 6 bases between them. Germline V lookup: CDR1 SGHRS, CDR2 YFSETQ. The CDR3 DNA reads TGCGCCAGCAAAGGGGCAGATACGCAGTATTTT. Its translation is CASKGADTQYF. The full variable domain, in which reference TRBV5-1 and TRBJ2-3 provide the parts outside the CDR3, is KAGVTQTPRYLIKTRGQQVTLSCSPISGHRSVSWYQQTPGQGLQFLFEYFSETQRNKGNFPGRFSGRQFSNSRSEMNVSTLELGDSALYLCASKGADTQYFGPGTRLTVL.

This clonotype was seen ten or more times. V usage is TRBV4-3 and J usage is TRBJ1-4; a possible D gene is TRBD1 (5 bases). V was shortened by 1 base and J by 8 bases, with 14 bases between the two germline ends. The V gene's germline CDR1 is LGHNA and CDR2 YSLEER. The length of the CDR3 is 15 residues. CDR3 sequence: CASSQVGDAREKLFF. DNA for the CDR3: TGCGCCAGCAGCCAAGTCGGGGACGCTCGGGAAAAACTGTTTTTT.

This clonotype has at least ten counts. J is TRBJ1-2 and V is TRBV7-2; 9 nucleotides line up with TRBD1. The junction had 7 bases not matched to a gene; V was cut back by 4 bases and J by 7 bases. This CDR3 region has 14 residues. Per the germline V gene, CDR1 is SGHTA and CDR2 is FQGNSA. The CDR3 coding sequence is TGTGCCAGCAGCTCCGACAGGGGGGGACCTGGCTACACCTTC. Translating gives CASSSDRGGPGYTF.

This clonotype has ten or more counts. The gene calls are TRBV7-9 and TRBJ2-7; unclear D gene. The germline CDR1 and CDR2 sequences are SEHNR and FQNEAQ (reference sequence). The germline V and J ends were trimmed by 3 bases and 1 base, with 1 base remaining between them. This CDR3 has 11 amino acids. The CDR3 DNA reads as TGTGCCAGCAGCTTTTCCTACGAGCAGTACTTC. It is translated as CASSFSYEQYF.

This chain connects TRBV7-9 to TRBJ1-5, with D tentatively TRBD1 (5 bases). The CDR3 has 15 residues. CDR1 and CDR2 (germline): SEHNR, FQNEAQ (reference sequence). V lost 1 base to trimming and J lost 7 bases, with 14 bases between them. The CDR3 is CASSLGQGLGQPQHF. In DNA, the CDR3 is TGTGCCAGCAGCTTAGGGCAGGGACTAGGACAGCCCCAGCATTTT.

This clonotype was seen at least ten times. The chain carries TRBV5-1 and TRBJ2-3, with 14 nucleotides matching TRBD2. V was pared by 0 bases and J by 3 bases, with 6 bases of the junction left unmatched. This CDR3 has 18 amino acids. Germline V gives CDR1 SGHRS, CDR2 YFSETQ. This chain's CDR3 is CASSLGLAGGLRTDTQYF. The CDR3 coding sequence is TGCGCCAGCAGCTTGGGACTAGCGGGGGGGTTGAGAACAGATACGCAGTATTTT.

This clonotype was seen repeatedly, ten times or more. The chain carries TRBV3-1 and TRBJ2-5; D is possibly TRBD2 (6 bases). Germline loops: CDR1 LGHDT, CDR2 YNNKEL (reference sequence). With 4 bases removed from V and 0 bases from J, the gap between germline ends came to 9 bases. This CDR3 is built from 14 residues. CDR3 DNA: TGTGCCAGCAGCCTCCGACTAGACCAAGAGACCCAGTACTTC. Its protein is CASSLRLDQETQYF.

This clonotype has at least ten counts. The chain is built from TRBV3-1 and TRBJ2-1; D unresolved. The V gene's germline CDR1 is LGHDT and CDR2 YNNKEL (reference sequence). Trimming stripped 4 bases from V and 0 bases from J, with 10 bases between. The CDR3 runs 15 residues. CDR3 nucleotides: TGTGCCAGCAGCCCCACCCAGAGCTCCTACAATGAGCAGTTCTTC. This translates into CASSPTQSSYNEQFF.

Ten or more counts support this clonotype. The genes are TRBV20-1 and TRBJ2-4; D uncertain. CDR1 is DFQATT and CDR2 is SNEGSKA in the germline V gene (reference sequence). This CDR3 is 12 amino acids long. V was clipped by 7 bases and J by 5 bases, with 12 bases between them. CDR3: CSVPGRENIQYF. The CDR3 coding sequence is TGCAGTGTACCGGGCCGAGAAAACATTCAGTACTTC.

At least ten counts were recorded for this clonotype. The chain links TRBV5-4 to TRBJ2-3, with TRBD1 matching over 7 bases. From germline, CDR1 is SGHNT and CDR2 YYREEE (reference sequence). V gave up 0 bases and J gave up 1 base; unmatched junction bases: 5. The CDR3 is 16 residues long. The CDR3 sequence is CASSLAQGLGTDTQYF. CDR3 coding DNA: TGTGCCAGCAGCTTGGCACAGGGGTTGGGCACAGATACGCAGTATTTT.

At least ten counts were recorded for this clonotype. The CDR3 is CASSLGDRVNEQFF. In DNA form, the CDR3 reads TGCGCCAGCAGCTTGGGGGACAGGGTAAATGAGCAGTTCTTC. The chain carries TRBV5-1 and TRBJ2-1, with 9 bases aligning to TRBD1. V shed 0 bases and J 7 bases; nucleotides not matched to a gene: 2. CDR1 is SGHRS, CDR2 YFSETQ, per germline. The CDR3 has 14 residues.

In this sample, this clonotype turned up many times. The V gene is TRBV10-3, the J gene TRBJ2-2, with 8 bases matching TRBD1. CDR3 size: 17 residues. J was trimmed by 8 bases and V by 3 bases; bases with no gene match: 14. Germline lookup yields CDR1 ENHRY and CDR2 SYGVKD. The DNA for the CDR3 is TGTGCCATCAGTGAATCCTGGCAGGGGGCGTTAGGTGGGGAGCTGTTTTTT. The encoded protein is CAISESWQGALGGELFF.

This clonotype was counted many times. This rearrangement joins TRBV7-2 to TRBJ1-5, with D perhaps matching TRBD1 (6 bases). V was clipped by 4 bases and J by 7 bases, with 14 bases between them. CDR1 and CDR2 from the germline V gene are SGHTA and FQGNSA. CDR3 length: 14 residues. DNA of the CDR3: TGTGCCAGCAGCTCAGCAGGGGTTTTCCAGCCCCAGCATTTT. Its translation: CASSSAGVFQPQHF.

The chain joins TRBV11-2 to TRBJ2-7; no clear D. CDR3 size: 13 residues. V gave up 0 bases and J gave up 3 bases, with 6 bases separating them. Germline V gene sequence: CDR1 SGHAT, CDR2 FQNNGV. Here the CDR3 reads CASSLERHYEQYF. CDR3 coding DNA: TGTGCCAGCAGCTTAGAACGGCACTACGAGCAGTACTTC.

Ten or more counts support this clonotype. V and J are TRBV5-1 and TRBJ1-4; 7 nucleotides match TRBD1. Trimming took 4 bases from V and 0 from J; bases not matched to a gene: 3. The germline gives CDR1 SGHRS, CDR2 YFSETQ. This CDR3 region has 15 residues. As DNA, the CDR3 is TGCGCCAGCAGCCCAGGACAGGCAACTAATGAAAAACTGTTTTTT. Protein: CASSPGQATNEKLFF.

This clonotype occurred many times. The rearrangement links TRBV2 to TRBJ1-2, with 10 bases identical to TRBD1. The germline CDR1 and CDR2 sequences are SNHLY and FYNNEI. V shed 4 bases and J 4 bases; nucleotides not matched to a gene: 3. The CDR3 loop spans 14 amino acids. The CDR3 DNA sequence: TGTGCCAGCAGTGTGGGGACAGGGGCCTATGGCTACACCTTC. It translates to CASSVGTGAYGYTF.